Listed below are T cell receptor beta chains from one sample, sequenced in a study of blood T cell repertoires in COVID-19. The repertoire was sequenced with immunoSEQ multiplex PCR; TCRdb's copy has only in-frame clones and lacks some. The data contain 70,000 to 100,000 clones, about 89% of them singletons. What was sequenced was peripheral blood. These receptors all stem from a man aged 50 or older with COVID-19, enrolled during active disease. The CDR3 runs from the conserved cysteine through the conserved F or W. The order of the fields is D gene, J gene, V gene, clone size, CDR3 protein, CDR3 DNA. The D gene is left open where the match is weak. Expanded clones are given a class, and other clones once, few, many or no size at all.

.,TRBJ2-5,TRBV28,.,CASSFWGGPNQETQYF,TGTGCCAGCAGTTTTTGGGGGGGGCCCAACCAAGAGACCCAGTACTTC
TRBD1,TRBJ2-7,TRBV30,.,CAWNRGSYEQYF,TGTGCCTGGAACAGGGGTAGTTACGAGCAGTACTTC
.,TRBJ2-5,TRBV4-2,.,CASSQGGGLETQYF,TGTGCCAGCAGCCAAGGGGGGGGGCTGGAGACCCAGTACTTC
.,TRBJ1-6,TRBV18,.,CASSPVEKNSPLHF,TGTGCCAGCTCACCCGTGGAGAAAAATTCACCCCTCCACTTT
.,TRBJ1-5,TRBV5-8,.,CASSPWGGDQPQHF,TGTGCCAGCAGCCCCTGGGGGGGTGATCAGCCCCAGCATTTT
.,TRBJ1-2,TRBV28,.,CASSLSGNRYGYTF,TGTGCCAGCAGTTTAAGCGGGAATAGATATGGCTACACCTTC
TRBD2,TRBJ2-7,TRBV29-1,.,CSVRSGTSGGIGIYEQYF,TGCAGCGTCCGATCAGGGACTAGCGGGGGGATTGGAATCTACGAGCAGTACTTC
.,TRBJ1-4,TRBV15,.,CATSRRGVQEKLFF,TGTGCCACCAGCAGAAGGGGTGTACAGGAAAAACTGTTTTTT
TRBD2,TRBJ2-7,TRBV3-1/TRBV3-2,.,CASSHLGLAGGLSYEQYF,TGTGCCAGCAGCCACCTGGGACTAGCGGGGGGCCTTTCCTACGAGCAGTACTTC
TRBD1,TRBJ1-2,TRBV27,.,CASSPLRTGDTNYGYTF,TGTGCCAGCAGTCCCCTCCGGACAGGGGATACTAACTATGGCTACACCTTC
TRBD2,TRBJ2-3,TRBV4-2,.,CASSQGGGAVGTDTQYF,TGTGCCAGCAGCCAAGGCGGGGGGGCCGTCGGCACAGATACGCAGTATTTT
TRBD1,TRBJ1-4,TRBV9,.,CASSVSARGRGDEKLFF,TGTGCCAGCAGCGTAAGCGCCAGGGGGCGAGGGGATGAAAAACTGTTTTTT
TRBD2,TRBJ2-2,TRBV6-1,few,CASSAPGGALTGELFF,TGTGCCAGCAGTGCCCCCGGGGGGGCGCTTACCGGGGAGCTGTTTTTT
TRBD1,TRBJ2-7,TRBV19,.,CASSILGQGTYEQYF,TGTGCCAGTAGTATACTAGGACAGGGCACCTACGAGCAGTACTTC